This T cell receptor (beta chain) was identified in a study of post-analysis software for immune sequencing data. At the level of the study: The courses of disease that were included comprised relapsing-remitting, secondary progressive and progressive-relapsing multiple sclerosis. The study, taken as a whole, reports: Clustering by F measure revealed strong co-clustering among samples prepared together in one batch. Compared with controls, patients showed significantly lower normalized Chao1 diversity.

In this sample, this clonotype turned up once. Its antigen is as yet unknown. Tagging with unique molecular identifiers was a feature of the TCR beta cDNA libraries. Out of about 1 to 11 million T cells, a few hundred thousand cDNA molecules were generated. TCRdb independently ran MiXCR on the PCR reads; one entry per CDR3 protein. The sample includes 750,000 to 900,000 distinct CDR3 sequences, 35% to 55% of them seen just once. The receptor's source is a girl aged 10-17 years with multiple sclerosis. The sequenced sample consisted of blood.

CDR3 region: CASGLAPEQFF. CDR3 nucleotide sequence: TGTGCTAGTGGTTTGGCCCCTGAGCAGTTCTTC. The chain joins TRBV12-5 to TRBJ2-1; D unresolved. The CDR3 sequence is 11 residues long. The germline V gene has CDR1 LGHNT and CDR2 FRNRAP. V was trimmed by 1 base and J by 9 bases, leaving 4 bases between them.